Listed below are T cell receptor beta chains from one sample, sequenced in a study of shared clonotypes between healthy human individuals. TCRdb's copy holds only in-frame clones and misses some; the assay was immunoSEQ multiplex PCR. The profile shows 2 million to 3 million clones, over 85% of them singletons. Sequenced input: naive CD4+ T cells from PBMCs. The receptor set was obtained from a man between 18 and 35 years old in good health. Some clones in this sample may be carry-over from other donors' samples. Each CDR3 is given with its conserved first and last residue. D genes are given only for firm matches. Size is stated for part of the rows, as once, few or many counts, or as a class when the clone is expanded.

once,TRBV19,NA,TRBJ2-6,TGTGCCAGTAAAAACCAGGGGTCTGGGGCCAACGTCCTGACTTTC,CASKNQGSGANVLTF
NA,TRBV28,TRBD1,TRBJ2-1,TGTGCCAGCAGTGACTCCCGGGGACAGGGCCACAGCTCCTACAATGAGCAGTTCTTC,CASSDSRGQGHSSYNEQFF
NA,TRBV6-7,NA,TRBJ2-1,TGTGCCAGCAGCCTTTTTGGGGACCCCTACAATGAGCAGTTCTTC,CASSLFGDPYNEQFF
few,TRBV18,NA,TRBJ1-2,TGTGCCAGCTCACCAGGTTTGGGTGAGAATGGCTACACCTTC,CASSPGLGENGYTF
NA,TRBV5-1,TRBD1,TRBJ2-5,TGCGCCAGCAGCTTGGCGACAGGGCTACAAGAGACCCAGTACTTC,CASSLATGLQETQYF
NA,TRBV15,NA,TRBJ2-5,TGTGCCACCAGCAGAGATTGGGTGGGGGTCCGGGAGACCCAGTACTTC,CATSRDWVGVRETQYF
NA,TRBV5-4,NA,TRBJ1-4,TGTGCCAGCAGCTTAAAACTCGGCCGGACAACTAATGAAAAACTGTTTTTT,CASSLKLGRTTNEKLFF
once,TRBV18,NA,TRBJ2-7,TGTGCCAGCTCACCAAATTCACGGGCTTACTACGAGCAGTACTTC,CASSPNSRAYYEQYF
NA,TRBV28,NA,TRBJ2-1,TGTGCCAGCGTTATCGGCTCCAGCAACTCCTACAATGAGCAGTTCTTC,CASVIGSSNSYNEQFF
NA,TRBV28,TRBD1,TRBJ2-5,TGTGCCAGCAGTTTATGGGGACAGGGGAGCGGGCAAGAGACCCAGTACTTC,CASSLWGQGSGQETQYF
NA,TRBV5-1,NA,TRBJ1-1,TGCGCCAGCAGCTTGGAGGGCACCTACACTGAAGCTTTCTTT,CASSLEGTYTEAFF
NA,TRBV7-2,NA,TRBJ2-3,TGTGCCAGCAGCTTTTCGGAGTTCACAGATACGCAGTATTTT,CASSFSEFTDTQYF
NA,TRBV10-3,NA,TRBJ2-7,TGTGCCATCAGTGAGTCCATATGGAGGGCTAGTCACGAGCAGTACTTC,CAISESIWRASHEQYF
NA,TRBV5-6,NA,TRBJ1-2,TGTGCCAGCAGCTTGGTCTCAGGGAATGGCTACACCTTC,CASSLVSGNGYTF
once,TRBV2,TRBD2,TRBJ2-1,TGTGCCAGCAGTTCGGGAGGGCCCGTCAATGAGCAGTTCTTC,CASSSGGPVNEQFF